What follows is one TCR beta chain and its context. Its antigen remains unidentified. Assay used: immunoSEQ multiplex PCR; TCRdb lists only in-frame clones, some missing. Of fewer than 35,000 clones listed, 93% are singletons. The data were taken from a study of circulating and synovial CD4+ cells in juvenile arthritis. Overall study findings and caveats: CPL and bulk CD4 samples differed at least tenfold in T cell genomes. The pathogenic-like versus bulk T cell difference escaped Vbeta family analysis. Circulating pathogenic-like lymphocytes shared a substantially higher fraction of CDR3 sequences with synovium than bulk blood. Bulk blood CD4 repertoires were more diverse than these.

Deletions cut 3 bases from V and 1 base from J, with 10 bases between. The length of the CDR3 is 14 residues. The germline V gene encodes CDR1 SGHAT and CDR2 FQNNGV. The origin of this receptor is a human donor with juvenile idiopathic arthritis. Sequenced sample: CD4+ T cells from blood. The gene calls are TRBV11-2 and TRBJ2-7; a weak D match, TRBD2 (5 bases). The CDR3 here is CASSFAGPSYEQYF. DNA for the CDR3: TGTGCCAGCAGCTTTGCGGGCCCTTCCTACGAGCAGTACTTC.